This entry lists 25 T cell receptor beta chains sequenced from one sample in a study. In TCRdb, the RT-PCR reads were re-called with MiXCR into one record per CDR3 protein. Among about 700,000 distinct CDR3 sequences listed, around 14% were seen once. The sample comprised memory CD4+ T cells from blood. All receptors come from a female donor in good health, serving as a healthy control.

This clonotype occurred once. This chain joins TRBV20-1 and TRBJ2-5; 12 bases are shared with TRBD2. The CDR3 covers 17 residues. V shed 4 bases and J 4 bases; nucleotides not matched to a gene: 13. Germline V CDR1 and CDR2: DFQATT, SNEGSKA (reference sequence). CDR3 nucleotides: TGCAGTGCTATTGGTTTGGGAACTAGCGGGAGGAGAGAGACCCAGTACTTC. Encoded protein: CSAIGLGTSGRRETQYF.

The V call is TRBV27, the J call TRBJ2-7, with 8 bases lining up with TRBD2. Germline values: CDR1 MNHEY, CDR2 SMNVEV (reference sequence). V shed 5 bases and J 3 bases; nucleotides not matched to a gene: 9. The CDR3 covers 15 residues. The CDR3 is CASSPGSSGNYEQYF. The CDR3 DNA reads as TGTGCCAGCAGTCCCGGGAGTAGCGGGAACTACGAGCAGTACTTC.

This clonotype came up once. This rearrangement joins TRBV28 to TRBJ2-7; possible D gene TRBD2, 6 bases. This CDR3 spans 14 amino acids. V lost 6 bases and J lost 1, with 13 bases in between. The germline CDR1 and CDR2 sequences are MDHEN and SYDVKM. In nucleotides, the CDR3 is TGTGCCAGCAGGATTTCTAGCGTTTCCTACGAGCAGTACTTC. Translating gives CASRISSVSYEQYF.

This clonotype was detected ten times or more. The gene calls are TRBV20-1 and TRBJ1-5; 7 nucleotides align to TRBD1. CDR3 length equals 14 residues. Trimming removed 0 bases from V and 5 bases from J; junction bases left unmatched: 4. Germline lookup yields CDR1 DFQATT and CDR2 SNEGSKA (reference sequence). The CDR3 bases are TGCAGTGCTAGAGAGGCTCAGGGGGATCAGCCCCAGCATTTT. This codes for CSAREAQGDQPQHF.

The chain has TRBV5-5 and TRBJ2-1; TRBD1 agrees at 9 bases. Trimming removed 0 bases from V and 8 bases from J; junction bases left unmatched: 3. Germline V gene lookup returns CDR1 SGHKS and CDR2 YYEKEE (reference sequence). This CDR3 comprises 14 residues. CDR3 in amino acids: CASSLGGQGYEQFF. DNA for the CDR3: TGTGCCAGCAGCTTGGGGGGACAGGGTTATGAGCAGTTCTTC.

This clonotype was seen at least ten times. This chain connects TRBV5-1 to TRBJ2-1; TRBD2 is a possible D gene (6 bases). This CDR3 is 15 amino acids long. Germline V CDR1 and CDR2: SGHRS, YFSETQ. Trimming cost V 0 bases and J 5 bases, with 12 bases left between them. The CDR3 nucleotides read TGCGCCAGCAGCTTGGGACTAGTTATGGACAATGAGCAGTTCTTC. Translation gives CASSLGLVMDNEQFF.

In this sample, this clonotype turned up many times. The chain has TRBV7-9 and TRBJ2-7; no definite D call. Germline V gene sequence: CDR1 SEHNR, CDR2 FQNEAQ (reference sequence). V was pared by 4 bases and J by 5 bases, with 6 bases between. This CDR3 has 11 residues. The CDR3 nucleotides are TGTGCCAGCAGCTCCCCCCACGAGCAGTACTTC. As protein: CASSSPHEQYF. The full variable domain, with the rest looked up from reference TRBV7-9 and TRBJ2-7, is DTGVSQNPRHKITKRGQNVTFRCDPISEHNRLYWYRQTLGQGPEFLTYFQNEAQLEKSRLLSDRFSAERPKGSFSTLEIQRTEQGDSAMYLCASSSPHEQYFGPGTRLTVT.

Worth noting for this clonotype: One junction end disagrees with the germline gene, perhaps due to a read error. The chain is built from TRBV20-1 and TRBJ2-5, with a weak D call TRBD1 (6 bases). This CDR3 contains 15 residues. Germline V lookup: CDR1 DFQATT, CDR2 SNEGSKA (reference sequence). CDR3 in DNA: TGCAGTTCTAGAGCTCACGGACAGAGCCAAGAGACCCAGTACTTC. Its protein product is CSSRAHGQSQETQYF.

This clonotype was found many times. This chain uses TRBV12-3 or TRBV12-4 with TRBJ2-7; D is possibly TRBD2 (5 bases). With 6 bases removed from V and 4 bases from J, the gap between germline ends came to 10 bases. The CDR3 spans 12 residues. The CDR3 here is CASSSRAYEQYF. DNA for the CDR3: TGTGCCAGCAGCTCGAGGGCGTACGAGCAGTACTTC.

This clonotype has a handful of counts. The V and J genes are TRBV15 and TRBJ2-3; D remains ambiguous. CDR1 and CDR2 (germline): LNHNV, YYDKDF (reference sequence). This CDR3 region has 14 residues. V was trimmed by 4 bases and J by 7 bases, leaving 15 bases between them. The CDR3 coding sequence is TGTGCCACCAGCATGGCTTCGGGCCCTAATACGCAGTATTTT. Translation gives CATSMASGPNTQYF.

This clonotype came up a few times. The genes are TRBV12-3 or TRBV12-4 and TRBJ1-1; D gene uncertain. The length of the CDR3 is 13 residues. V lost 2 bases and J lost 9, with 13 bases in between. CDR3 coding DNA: TGTGCCAGCAGTTTATCGGTCCCCTTACAAGCTTTCTTT. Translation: CASSLSVPLQAFF.

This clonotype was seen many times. The CDR3 loop reads CASSLSRDGRAQDTQYF. The CDR3 DNA reads TGCGCCAGCAGCTTGTCCCGTGACGGGAGGGCCCAAGATACGCAGTATTTT. The gene calls are TRBV5-1 and TRBJ2-3; 8 bases line up with TRBD2. The CDR3 has 17 amino acids. Trimming at V came to 1 base and at J to 5 bases, leaving 12 bases not matched to a gene. Germline loops: CDR1 SGHRS, CDR2 YFSETQ.

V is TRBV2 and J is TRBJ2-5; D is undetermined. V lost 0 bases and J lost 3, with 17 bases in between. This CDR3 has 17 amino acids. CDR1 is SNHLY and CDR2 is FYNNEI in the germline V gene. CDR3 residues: CASSEAEGTSREETQYF. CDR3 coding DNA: TGTGCCAGCAGTGAAGCCGAAGGCACCTCACGTGAAGAGACCCAGTACTTC.

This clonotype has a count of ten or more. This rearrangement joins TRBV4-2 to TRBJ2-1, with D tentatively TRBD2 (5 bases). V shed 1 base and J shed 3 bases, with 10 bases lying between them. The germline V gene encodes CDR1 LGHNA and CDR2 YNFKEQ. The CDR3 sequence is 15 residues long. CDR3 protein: CASSQGEGRYNEQFF. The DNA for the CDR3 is TGTGCCAGCAGCCAAGGAGAGGGCCGCTACAATGAGCAGTTCTTC.

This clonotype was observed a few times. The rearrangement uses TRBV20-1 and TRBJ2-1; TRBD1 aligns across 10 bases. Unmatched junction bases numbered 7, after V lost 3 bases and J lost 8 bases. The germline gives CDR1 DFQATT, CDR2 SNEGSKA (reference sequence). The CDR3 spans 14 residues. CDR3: CSASRDRGRDEQFF. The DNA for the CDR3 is TGCAGTGCTAGTAGAGACAGGGGGCGCGATGAGCAGTTCTTC.

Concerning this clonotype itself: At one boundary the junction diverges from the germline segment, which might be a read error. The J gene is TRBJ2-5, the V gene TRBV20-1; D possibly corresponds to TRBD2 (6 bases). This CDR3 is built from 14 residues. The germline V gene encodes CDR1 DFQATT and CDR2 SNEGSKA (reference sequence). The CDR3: CSARGQGTAWDQYF. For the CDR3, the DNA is TGCAGTGCCAGAGGGCAAGGGACTGCCTGGGACCAGTACTTC.

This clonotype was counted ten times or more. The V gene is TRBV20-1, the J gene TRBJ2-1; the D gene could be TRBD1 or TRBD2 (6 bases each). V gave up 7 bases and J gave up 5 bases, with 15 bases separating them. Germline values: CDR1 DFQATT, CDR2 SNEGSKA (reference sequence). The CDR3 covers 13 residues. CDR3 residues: CSVRGQINNEQFF. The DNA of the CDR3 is TGCAGTGTTCGGGGGCAAATCAACAATGAGCAGTTCTTC.

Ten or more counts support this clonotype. Written as DNA, the CDR3 is TGCAGTGCGTATAGAGACACCCTAAACACTGAAGCTTTCTTT. Amino acid sequence: CSAYRDTLNTEAFF. This chain links TRBV20-1 with TRBJ1-1; D is unclear. V lost 6 bases to trimming and J lost 2 bases, with 16 bases between them. In germline, CDR1 is DFQATT, CDR2 SNEGSKA (reference sequence). CDR3 length: 14 amino acids.

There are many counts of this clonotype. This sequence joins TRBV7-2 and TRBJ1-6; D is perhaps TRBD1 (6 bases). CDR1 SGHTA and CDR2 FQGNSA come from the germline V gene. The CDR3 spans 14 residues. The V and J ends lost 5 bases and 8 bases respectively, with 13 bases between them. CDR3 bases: TGTGCCAGCAGCCTACAGGGTAGGGATTCACCCCTCCACTTT. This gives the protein CASSLQGRDSPLHF.

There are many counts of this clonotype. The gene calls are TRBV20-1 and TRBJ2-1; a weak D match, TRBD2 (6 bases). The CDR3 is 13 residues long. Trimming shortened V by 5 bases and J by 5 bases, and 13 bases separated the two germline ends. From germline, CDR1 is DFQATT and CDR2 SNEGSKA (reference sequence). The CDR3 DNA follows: TGCAGTGCTGCGGGGCAGACTAACAATGAGCAGTTCTTC. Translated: CSAAGQTNNEQFF.

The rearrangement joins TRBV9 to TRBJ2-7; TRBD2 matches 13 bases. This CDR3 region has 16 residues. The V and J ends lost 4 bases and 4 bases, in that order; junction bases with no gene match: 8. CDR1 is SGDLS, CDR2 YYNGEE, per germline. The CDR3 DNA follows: TGTGCCAGCAGCCCCGGGACTAGCGGGGTACCTTACGAGCAGTACTTC. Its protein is CASSPGTSGVPYEQYF.

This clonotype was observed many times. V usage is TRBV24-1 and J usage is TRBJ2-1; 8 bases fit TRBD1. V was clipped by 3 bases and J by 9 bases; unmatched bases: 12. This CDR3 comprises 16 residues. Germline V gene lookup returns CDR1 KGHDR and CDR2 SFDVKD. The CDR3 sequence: CATSDPSTGVGGEQFF. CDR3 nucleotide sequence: TGTGCCACCAGTGATCCCTCGACAGGGGTAGGGGGTGAGCAGTTCTTC.

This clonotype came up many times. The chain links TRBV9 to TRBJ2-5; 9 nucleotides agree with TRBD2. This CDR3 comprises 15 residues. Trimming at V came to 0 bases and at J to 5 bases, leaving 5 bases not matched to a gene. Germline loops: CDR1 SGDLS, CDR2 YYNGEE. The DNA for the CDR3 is TGTGCCAGCAGCGTAGATAGCGGGAGAGGGGAGACCCAGTACTTC. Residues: CASSVDSGRGETQYF.

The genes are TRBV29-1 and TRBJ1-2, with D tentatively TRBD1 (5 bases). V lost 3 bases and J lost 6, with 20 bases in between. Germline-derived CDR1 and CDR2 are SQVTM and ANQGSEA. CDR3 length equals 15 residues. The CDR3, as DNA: TGCAGCGTTGATGATTCGGGACCCGTGAGTCATGGCTACACCTTC. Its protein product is CSVDDSGPVSHGYTF.

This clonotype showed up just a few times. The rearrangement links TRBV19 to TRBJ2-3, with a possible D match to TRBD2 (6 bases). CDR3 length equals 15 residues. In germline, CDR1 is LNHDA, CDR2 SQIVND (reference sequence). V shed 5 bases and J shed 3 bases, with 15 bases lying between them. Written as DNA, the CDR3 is TGTGCCAGTAGTCCGGGGGAGGCGCTGACAGATACGCAGTATTTT. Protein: CASSPGEALTDTQYF.